This is a list of T cell receptor beta chains from one sample in a study of blood T cells in healthy people across ages. TCRdb used MiXCR to reprocess the 5' RACE reads, holding one entry per CDR3 protein. Among under 1 million distinct CDR3 sequences listed, around 42% were seen once. Sequenced material: blood. These receptors were collected from a man aged 55 to 70 in good health. Each CDR3 is given with its conserved first and last residue. The D gene is left open where the match is weak. Size values are once, few and many counts, or a class for expanded clones, and some rows have none.

v_call	d_call	j_call	clone_size	cdr3_aa	cdr3_nt
TRBV10-3	-	TRBJ1-1	few	CAISFSDRNTEAFF	TGTGCCATCAGTTTTTCGGACAGGAACACTGAAGCTTTCTTT
TRBV29-1	-	TRBJ2-7	-	CSITDSQGSEQYF	TGCAGCATCACGGACAGCCAGGGTTCCGAGCAGTACTTC
TRBV18	TRBD1	TRBJ1-2	-	CASSPPGGNGQGAYGYTF	TGTGCCAGCTCACCACCCGGTGGGAACGGCCAGGGGGCGTATGGCTACACCTTC
TRBV2	-	TRBJ1-2	-	CVSTERTDGYTF	TGTGTCAGCACCGAAAGGACTGATGGCTACACCTTC
TRBV6-5	-	TRBJ1-1	many	CASSYSLQVNTEAFF	TGTGCCAGCAGTTACTCGTTGCAAGTGAACACTGAAGCTTTCTTT
TRBV3-1	-	TRBJ1-1	-	CASSRAALNTEAFF	TGTGCCAGCAGCCGGGCAGCTCTCAACACTGAAGCTTTCTTT
TRBV7-2	-	TRBJ1-6	-	CASSRWAHGSSYNSPLHF	TGTGCCAGCAGCCGATGGGCCCACGGAAGCTCCTATAATTCACCCCTCCACTTT
TRBV6-6	TRBD1	TRBJ1-1	-	CASRRQGHTEAFF	TGTGCCAGCAGGCGACAGGGGCACACTGAAGCTTTCTTT
TRBV29-1	TRBD1	TRBJ1-5	-	CSVRDRDSNQPQHF	TGCAGCGTTCGCGACAGGGACAGCAATCAGCCCCAGCATTTT
TRBV10-3	-	TRBJ2-1	few	CAISESEGGEQFF	TGTGCCATCAGTGAGTCGGAGGGGGGCGAGCAGTTCTTC
TRBV28	-	TRBJ2-5	few	CASSLRTVETQYF	TGTGCCAGCAGTCTTCGGACTGTAGAGACCCAGTACTTC
TRBV29-1	-	TRBJ2-1	-	CSAGPDSYNEQFF	TGCAGCGCCGGACCCGACTCCTACAATGAGCAGTTCTTC
TRBV4-2	TRBD2	TRBJ2-3	-	CASSRHSGGSTDTQYF	TGTGCCAGCAGCAGACATAGCGGGGGCAGCACAGATACGCAGTATTTT
TRBV5-5	-	TRBJ2-3	-	CASSLVPSPDTQYF	TGTGCCAGCAGCTTGGTACCGTCCCCAGATACGCAGTATTTT
TRBV3-1	-	TRBJ2-1	many	CASSQGRVHPLEQFF	TGTGCCAGCAGCCAGGGGCGGGTCCACCCCCTTGAGCAGTTCTTC
TRBV5-1	TRBD2	TRBJ2-7	many	CASSDGLAGGREEQYF	TGCGCCAGCAGCGACGGACTAGCGGGGGGGCGTGAGGAGCAGTACTTC
TRBV7-9	TRBD1	TRBJ1-6	-	CASGSPTGNSPLHF	TGTGCCAGCGGTTCCCCGACAGGGAATTCACCCCTCCACTTT
TRBV24-1	TRBD1	TRBJ2-5	few	CATSDWGTDQETQYF	TGTGCCACCAGTGATTGGGGGACAGATCAAGAGACCCAGTACTTC